This passage covers 8 T cell receptor beta chains from one sample sequenced in a study of human T cells and chemical hapten exposure. As to time point: patch test 3, about 24 weeks after DPC sensitization. Treatment described: therapeutic diphenylcyclopropenone sensitization with weekly scalp DPC. Total RNA came from unfractionated whole blood. TCRdb independently ran MiXCR on the RACE reads; one entry per CDR3 protein. This sample has roughly 39,000 distinct CDR3 sequences, with roughly 13% found just once. The specimen comprised whole blood, sampled in connection with sensitization to the hapten diphenylcyclopropenone (DPC). The receptors stem from a woman in her 40s with alopecia areata. Some clones in this sample may be carry-over from other donors' samples.

This clonotype was counted many times. V usage is TRBV7-8 and J usage is TRBJ2-2; TRBD2 aligns across 11 bases. V shed 0 bases and J 6 bases; nucleotides not matched to a gene: 3. The germline CDR1 and CDR2 sequences are SGHVS and FQNEAQ. The CDR3 is 16 residues long. The CDR3 is CASSLASGRDAGELFF. The CDR3 DNA reads as TGTGCCAGCAGCTTAGCTAGCGGGAGGGATGCCGGGGAGCTGTTTTTT. Full variable domain (rest looked up from reference TRBV7-8 and TRBJ2-2): GAGVSQSPRYKVAKRGQDVALRCDPISGHVSLFWYQQALGQGPEFLTYFQNEAQLDKSGLPSDRFFAERPEGSVSTLKIQRTQQEDSAVYLCASSLASGRDAGELFFGEGSRLTVL.

The chain couples TRBV11-3 to TRBJ1-6; a possible D gene is TRBD1 (6 bases). Trimming left V 4 bases short and J 10 bases short, with 14 bases between. Germline V gives CDR1 SGHNT, CDR2 YENEEA. This CDR3 is built from 14 residues. The CDR3 spells CASSSEVGASPLHF. CDR3 nucleotides: TGTGCCAGCAGCTCAGAGGTGGGGGCCTCACCCCTCCACTTT.

This clonotype was recorded many times. The chain carries TRBV7-2 and TRBJ2-3, with TRBD2 matching 12 bases. V dropped 3 bases and J dropped 3; count of bases not matched to a gene: 4. Germline loops: CDR1 SGHTA, CDR2 FQGNSA. The CDR3 is 16 residues long. CDR3 protein: CASSLTGTSGTDTQYF. Here the CDR3 DNA reads TGTGCCAGCAGCTTGACCGGGACTAGCGGGACAGATACGCAGTATTTT.

This clonotype was counted ten times or more. The chain uses TRBV7-9 and TRBJ1-5; 7 nucleotides match TRBD1. Per the germline V gene, CDR1 is SEHNR and CDR2 is FQNEAQ (reference sequence). The CDR3 sequence is 15 residues long. Losses at the gene ends were 8 bases for V and 0 bases for J; bases not matched to a gene: 7. The CDR3: CASGDSFYSNQPQHF. The CDR3 coding sequence is TGTGCCAGCGGGGACAGTTTCTATAGCAATCAGCCCCAGCATTTT.

In its sample, this clonotype was seen many times. The J gene is TRBJ2-3, the V gene TRBV4-3; possibly TRBD2 for D (6 bases). Deletions cut 0 bases from V and 0 bases from J, with 16 bases between. The germline V gene has CDR1 LGHNA and CDR2 YSLEER. The CDR3 loop spans 18 amino acids. The CDR3 region is CASSQDPAGLASTDTQYF. The CDR3 coding sequence is TGCGCCAGCAGCCAAGATCCCGCGGGGCTAGCGAGCACAGATACGCAGTATTTT.

The rearrangement uses TRBV6-1 and TRBJ1-4; tentative D call: TRBD1 (5 bases). V lost 6 bases and J lost 10, with 18 bases in between. This CDR3 is built from 14 residues. Per germline, CDR1 MNHNS and CDR2 SASEGT. The CDR3 loop is CASSNRDGVGKLFF. In DNA form, the CDR3 reads TGTGCCAGCAGCAATCGGGACGGCGTAGGAAAACTGTTTTTT.

The gene calls are TRBV20-1 and TRBJ2-1, with TRBD2 identical over 15 bases. V shed 3 bases and J 9 bases; nucleotides not matched to a gene: 6. The CDR3 is made up of 15 amino acids. Germline lookup yields CDR1 DFQATT and CDR2 SNEGSKA (reference sequence). The CDR3 protein is CSASGGTSGRSEQFF. In DNA, the CDR3 is TGCAGTGCTAGTGGGGGGACTAGCGGGAGGAGTGAGCAGTTCTTC.

This clonotype was seen repeatedly, ten times or more. The rearrangement links TRBV13 to TRBJ2-7; TRBD2 agrees at 11 bases. The V gene end was trimmed by 1 base and the J gene end by 3 bases; junction bases not matched to a gene: 8. The CDR3 is 17 residues long. Germline V CDR1 and CDR2: PRHDT, FYEKMQ (reference sequence). The chain's CDR3 is CASSLALGLAVNYEQYF. Written as DNA, the CDR3 is TGTGCCAGCAGCTTAGCTCTGGGACTAGCGGTTAACTACGAGCAGTACTTC. Drawing the rest from reference TRBV13 and TRBJ2-7, the complete variable domain is AAGVIQSPRHLIKEKRETATLKCYPIPRHDTVYWYQQGPGQDPQFLISFYEKMQSDKGSIPDRFSAQQFSDYHSELNMSSLELGDSALYFCASSLALGLAVNYEQYFGPGTRLTVT.